These T cell receptor beta chains were read from a single sample in a study of CD8+CD57+ T cells in acquired aplastic anemia. TCRdb redid the calling of the reads with MiXCR, one entry per CDR3 protein. The sample consists of more than 40,000 distinct CDR3 sequences, over 60% of them appearing once. Sequenced: sorted CD4+, CD8+, or CD8+CD57+ T cells (not recorded which) from PBMCs. The receptors here all came from a human donor in good health, serving as a control. Both conserved end residues are part of each CDR3. The order of the fields is CDR3 protein, J gene, clone size, V gene. Expanded clones get a size class; other rows say once, few or many, or leave the size out.

CASSGQGPYNEQFF TRBJ2-1 . TRBV25-1
CASSMGSASPQHF TRBJ1-5 . TRBV19
CATSRRQGDTEAFF TRBJ1-1 once TRBV15
CASSVLPGRDTGELFF TRBJ2-2 . TRBV6-4
CASSMGNTGELFF TRBJ2-2 few TRBV19
CASSPTQGDGYTF TRBJ1-2 . TRBV7-9
CASSSDRASNQPQHF TRBJ1-5 . TRBV7-8
CSAPAQALYNSPLHF TRBJ1-6 once TRBV20-1
CSAKTGRGAHTEAFF TRBJ1-1 . TRBV20-1
CASSERTDYTYEQYF TRBJ2-7 . TRBV25-1
CSVTRAVTYEQYF TRBJ2-7 . TRBV29-1
CSLNRGMAPHSF TRBJ2-1 once TRBV29-1
CSARQGDTEAFF TRBJ1-1 medium-sized TRBV20-1
CATSDPIAGAYEQYF TRBJ2-7 few TRBV24-1
CASSEEAGGSYGYTF TRBJ1-2 . TRBV2
CASSRQGDTGELFF TRBJ2-2 . TRBV12-3/TRBV12-4
CASSIGNQPQHF TRBJ1-5 . TRBV19
CACSIDFTGQWDEQYF TRBJ2-7 . TRBV19
CASSINTVYEQYF TRBJ2-7 . TRBV19
CASSVDVDETQYF TRBJ2-5 few TRBV9
CAISSRDGPYNEQFF TRBJ2-1 . TRBV10-3
CASSQGSGANVLTF TRBJ2-6 . TRBV14
CASSTGTGTRNF TRBJ1-6 . TRBV19
CASTLGQGNTEAFF TRBJ1-1 . TRBV2
CASARFESYEQYF TRBJ2-7 . TRBV10-2
CASSVQGAYTEAFF TRBJ1-1 . TRBV2
CASRPSDRASGGYTF TRBJ1-2 . TRBV2
CAISSTGDQPQHF TRBJ1-5 . TRBV10-3
CASGGLAGSRFF TRBJ2-1 . TRBV19
CASSTDRDANYGYTF TRBJ1-2 . TRBV7-9
CASSQSRTGYNEQFF TRBJ2-1 few TRBV10-3
CASAGGPNPSTDTQYF TRBJ2-3 once TRBV15
CASSGDRWQQYF TRBJ2-7 . TRBV2
CASSQGHAPYEQYF TRBJ2-7 many TRBV5-8
CASTGGTGPYNEQFF TRBJ2-1 . TRBV9
CSAIQGGGNTIYF TRBJ1-3 . TRBV20-1
CASSIGSPYEQYF TRBJ2-7 . TRBV19
CSARAQGVMDYTQYF TRBJ2-3 few TRBV20-1
CATSDTGQGMDEQYF TRBJ2-7 . TRBV24-1
CAIIGPGQGVYGYTF TRBJ1-2 few TRBV10-3
CASSYGQGEGYGYTF TRBJ1-2 . TRBV5-5
CAMAGNQPQHF TRBJ1-5 . TRBV10-3
CASSAGTGDQETQYF TRBJ2-5 . TRBV7-9
CATSDQGQGRDTQYF TRBJ2-3 . TRBV24-1
CASSLERAEQFF TRBJ2-1 . TRBV11-2
CAVLGVQETQYF TRBJ2-5 . TRBV7-9
CASSLDGQETQYF TRBJ2-5 . TRBV7-2
CSANPPIAGVSYEQYF TRBJ2-7 medium-sized TRBV20-1
CASSFTTDRAEAFF TRBJ1-1 . TRBV7-6
CATWTANYGYTF TRBJ1-2 . TRBV24-1
CATSRDRGDYEQYF TRBJ2-7 . TRBV15